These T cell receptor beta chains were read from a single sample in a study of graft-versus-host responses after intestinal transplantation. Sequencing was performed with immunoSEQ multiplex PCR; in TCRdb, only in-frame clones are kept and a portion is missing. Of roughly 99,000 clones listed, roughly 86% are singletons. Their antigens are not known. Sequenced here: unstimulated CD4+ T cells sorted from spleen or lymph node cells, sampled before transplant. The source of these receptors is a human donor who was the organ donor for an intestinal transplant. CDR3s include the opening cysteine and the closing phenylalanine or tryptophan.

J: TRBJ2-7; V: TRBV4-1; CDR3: CASSQFGLAGAEQYF
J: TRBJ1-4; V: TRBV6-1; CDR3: CAVDSQGSTNEKLFF
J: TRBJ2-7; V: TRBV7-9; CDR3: CASSSPGTGVYEQYF
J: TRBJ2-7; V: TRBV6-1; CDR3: CASSDGAVRIYEQYF
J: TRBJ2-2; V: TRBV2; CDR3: CASRSDRANTGELFF
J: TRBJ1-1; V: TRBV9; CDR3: CASSVTGGTEAFF
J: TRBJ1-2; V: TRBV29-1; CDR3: CSVEEANYGYTF
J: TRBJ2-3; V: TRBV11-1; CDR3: CASSPGLAGSTDTQYF
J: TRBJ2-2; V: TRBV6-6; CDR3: CASSYGGHSNTGELFF
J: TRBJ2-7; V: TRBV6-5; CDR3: CASRMTSQYEQYF
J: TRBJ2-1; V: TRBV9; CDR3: CASSVVSGATNEQFF
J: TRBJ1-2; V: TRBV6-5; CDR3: CASNSGVGGYTF
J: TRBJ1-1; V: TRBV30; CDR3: CAWNGQLNTEAFF
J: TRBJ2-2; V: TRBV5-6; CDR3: CASSDGTNTGELFF
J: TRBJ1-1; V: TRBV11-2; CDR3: CASSPRINTEAFF
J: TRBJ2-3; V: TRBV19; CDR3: CASSFQAFTDTQYF
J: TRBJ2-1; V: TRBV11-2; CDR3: CASSEVGFLQGEQFF
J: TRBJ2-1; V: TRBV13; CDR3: CASSRTSGGVNNEQFF
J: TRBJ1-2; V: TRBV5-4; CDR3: CASSPRAGYGYGYTF
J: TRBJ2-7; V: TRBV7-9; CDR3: CASSHVLAGVTYEQYF
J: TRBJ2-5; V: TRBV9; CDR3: CASSVAQGIGETQYF
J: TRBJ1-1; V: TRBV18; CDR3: CASSEGQGRVTEAFF
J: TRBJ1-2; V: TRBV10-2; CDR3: CASSVTGSAFNYGYTF
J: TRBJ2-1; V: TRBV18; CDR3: CASSPVSTSTNEQFF
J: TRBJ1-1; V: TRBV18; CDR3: CASSPEQGGYTEAFF
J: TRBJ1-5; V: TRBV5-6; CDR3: CASSLEGRNQPQHF
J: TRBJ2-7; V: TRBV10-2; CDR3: CASSSGEQYF
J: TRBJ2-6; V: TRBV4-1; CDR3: CASSQDLYTMFSGANVLTF
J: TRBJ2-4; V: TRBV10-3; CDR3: CATRDRDSKNIQYF
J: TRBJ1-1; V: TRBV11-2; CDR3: CASSFVKYRNTEAFF
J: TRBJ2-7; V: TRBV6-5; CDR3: CASSWDRQAGYEQYF
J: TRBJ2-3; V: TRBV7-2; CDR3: CASSFRAGGPHTQYF
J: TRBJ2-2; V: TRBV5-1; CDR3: CASRRTVTGGELFF
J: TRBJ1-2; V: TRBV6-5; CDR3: CASSEAYYGYTF
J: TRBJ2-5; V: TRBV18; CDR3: CASSDRDFGETQYF
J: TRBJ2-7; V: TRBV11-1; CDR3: CASSLGTAGYEQYF
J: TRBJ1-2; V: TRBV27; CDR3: CASTPGPLGYGYTF
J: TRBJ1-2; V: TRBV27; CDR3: CASSFDRRGYTF
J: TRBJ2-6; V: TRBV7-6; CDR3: CASSLRSGANVLTF
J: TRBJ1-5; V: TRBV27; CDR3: CASSLGQGRGPQHF
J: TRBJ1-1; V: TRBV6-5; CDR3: CASSGQGLANTEAFF
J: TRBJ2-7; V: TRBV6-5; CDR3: CASRQDRYYEQYF
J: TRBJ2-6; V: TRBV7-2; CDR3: CASSLVGNSGANVLTF